One and the same sample provided the 21 T cell receptor beta chains below, sequenced in a study of OX40 agonist ivuxolimab in advanced cancers. Here immunoSEQ multiplex PCR was the method, and the copy in TCRdb shows in-frame clones only, minus some. The top ten clones hold over 0.75% of a sample with 73,000 or so clones, 88% of them seen once. The sample consisted of CD4+ or CD8+ T cells sorted from blood, taken in a trial of the OX40 agonist ivuxolimab. These receptors came from an adult with an advanced solid tumor such as melanoma, head and neck, liver or kidney cancer.

The V call is TRBV7-9, the J call TRBJ2-5, with 10 bases that match TRBD2. This CDR3 contains 18 residues. The ends lost 1 base at V and 0 bases at J; junction bases unmatched: 8. Germline V gene sequence: CDR1 SEHNR, CDR2 FQNEAQ (reference sequence). The CDR3 protein is CASSLVRTSGPYQETQYF. The CDR3 DNA is TGTGCCAGCAGCTTAGTCAGGACTAGCGGCCCGTACCAAGAGACCCAGTACTTC.

The V call is TRBV28, the J call TRBJ1-2; 7 nucleotides match TRBD1. The V and J ends lost 8 bases and 8 bases, in that order; junction bases with no gene match: 11. The CDR3 extends over 13 amino acids. The germline gives CDR1 MDHEN, CDR2 SYDVKM. For the CDR3, the DNA is TGTGCCAGCCACCCCTCAGACAGGGACGGCTACACCTTC. Translated, it gives CASHPSDRDGYTF.

The rearrangement joins TRBV19 to TRBJ2-5; 7 bases match TRBD2. After removal of 1 base from V and 2 bases from J, the junction contained 4 bases not matched to a gene. The CDR3 totals 15 residues. The V gene's germline CDR1 is LNHDA and CDR2 SQIVND (reference sequence). The CDR3 DNA is TGTGCCAGTAGTATAGTCGCGGGGGATCAAGAGACCCAGTACTTC. It yields the protein CASSIVAGDQETQYF.

A few counts support this clone. This chain uses TRBV4-2 with TRBJ2-3; perhaps TRBD2 as D (6 bases). CDR1 and CDR2 (germline): LGHNA, YNFKEQ. Trimming took 4 bases from V and 2 from J, leaving 19 bases between them. This CDR3 comprises 17 residues. As DNA, the CDR3 is TGTGCCAGCAGCCCTCAGGGTAGCGGATATTTCACAGATACGCAGTATTTT. This sequence encodes CASSPQGSGYFTDTQYF.

The chain has TRBV28 and TRBJ2-7, with TRBD1 matching 9 bases. Trimming took 3 bases from V and 3 from J; bases not matched to a gene: 3. The CDR3 has 14 amino acids. Germline CDR1 and CDR2: MDHEN and SYDVKM. CDR3 DNA: TGTGCCAGCAGTTTCCGACAGGGGGTCTACGAGCAGTACTTC. The encoded protein is CASSFRQGVYEQYF.

The chain recombines TRBV6-5 with TRBJ1-1; D gene ambiguous. Trimming shortened V by 6 bases and J by 4 bases, and 12 bases separated the two germline ends. The CDR3 has 13 amino acids. The germline V gene encodes CDR1 MNHEY and CDR2 SVGAGI. The CDR3 here is CASRPRSGTEAFF. Here the CDR3 DNA reads TGTGCCAGCAGACCCCGGTCGGGCACTGAAGCTTTCTTT.

This clone was observed a few times. V is TRBV18 and J is TRBJ1-5, with D tentatively TRBD1 (6 bases). Trimming pared 6 bases from V and 1 base from J, leaving 7 bases between. This CDR3 has 13 amino acids. Germline V CDR1 and CDR2: KGHSH, LQKENI. For the CDR3, the DNA is TGTGCCAGCTCGGGGGGCAGCAATCAGCCCCAGCATTTT. It is translated as CASSGGSNQPQHF.

This clone was detected once. V usage is TRBV20-1 and J usage is TRBJ1-3; D unresolved. Germline V gene sequence: CDR1 DFQATT, CDR2 SNEGSKA (reference sequence). With 5 bases removed from V and 0 bases from J, the gap between germline ends came to 2 bases. The CDR3 loop spans 11 amino acids. In nucleotides, the CDR3 is TGCAGTGCTCTCTCTGGAAACACCATATATTTT. This sequence encodes CSALSGNTIYF.

The V gene is TRBV4-1, the J gene TRBJ2-7, with a possible D match to TRBD2 (6 bases). The CDR3 is 18 residues long. Trimming stripped 4 bases from V and 7 bases from J, with 29 bases between. Germline V CDR1 and CDR2: MGHRA, YSYEKL. CDR3 in amino acids: CASSPLGGQRRVPREQYF. CDR3 DNA sequence: TGCGCCAGCAGCCCCCTAGGCGGCCAGCGGAGGGTCCCGAGAGAGCAGTACTTC.

This clone was counted only a few times. The chain uses TRBV2 and TRBJ2-7, with TRBD1 matching 7 bases. V lost 5 bases to trimming and J lost 6 bases; unmatched junction nucleotides: 7. This CDR3 has 13 residues. The V gene's germline CDR1 is SNHLY and CDR2 FYNNEI. In DNA, the CDR3 is TGTGCCAGCAGTCGACAGGGAACGGGCGAGCAGTACTTC. Translation gives CASSRQGTGEQYF. The whole variable domain, filled in from reference TRBV2 and TRBJ2-7, reads EPEVTQTPSHQVTQMGQEVILRCVPISNHLYFYWYRQILGQKVEFLVSFYNNEISEKSEIFDDQFSVERPDGSNFTLKIRSTKLEDSAMYFCASSRQGTGEQYFGPGTRLTVT.

This rearrangement joins TRBV9 to TRBJ1-1, with D perhaps TRBD1 (5 bases). The V end was cut by 0 bases, the J end by 7 bases, with 10 bases between. Germline V CDR1 and CDR2: SGDLS, YYNGEE. The CDR3 has 13 residues. DNA of the CDR3: TGTGCCAGCAGCGTAGAGGGGTATGGTGAAGCTTTCTTT. It codes for CASSVEGYGEAFF.

The chain employs TRBV7-3 and TRBJ2-3, with 7 bases aligning to TRBD2. Germline values: CDR1 SGHTA, CDR2 FQGTGA. V shed 5 bases and J 3 bases; nucleotides not matched to a gene: 8. This CDR3 has 15 amino acids. The CDR3 nucleotides read TGTGCCAGCAGCGTTGGTCCAGCGGGGACAGATACGCAGTATTTT. Its protein product is CASSVGPAGTDTQYF.

V and J are TRBV19 and TRBJ2-7; 15 positions agree with TRBD2. The CDR3 has 15 residues. V lost 4 bases and J lost 5; bases outside the gene matches: 3. In germline, CDR1 is LNHDA, CDR2 SQIVND (reference sequence). In DNA, the CDR3 is TGTGCCAGTAGTAGGGGACTAGCGGGAGGCGACGAGCAGTACTTC. Protein product: CASSRGLAGGDEQYF.

The chain uses TRBV2 and TRBJ1-2; D is uncertain. The CDR3 sequence is 13 residues long. Germline V gene sequence: CDR1 SNHLY, CDR2 FYNNEI. V lost 0 bases and J 5 bases, leaving 7 bases between the germline ends. CDR3 sequence (DNA): TGTGCCAGCAGTGAAGCAAGAGGATATGGCTACACCTTC. It is translated as CASSEARGYGYTF.

The J gene is TRBJ1-1, the V gene TRBV10-3; D gene unclear. The CDR3 has 11 amino acids. The germline V and J ends were trimmed by 6 bases and 8 bases, with 10 bases remaining between them. CDR1 is ENHRY, CDR2 SYGVKD, per germline. The CDR3 is CAIRDYTEAFF. The CDR3 DNA reads as TGTGCCATCAGGGATTATACAGAAGCTTTCTTT.

V gene TRBV11-2 combines with J gene TRBJ2-7; 10 positions match TRBD2. This CDR3 has 18 amino acids. The germline gives CDR1 SGHAT, CDR2 FQNNGV. Trimming removed 3 bases from V and 0 bases from J; junction bases left unmatched: 11. CDR3: CASSLRDSGTSVSYEQYF. The CDR3 bases are TGTGCCAGCAGCTTGAGAGATTCCGGGACTAGCGTCTCCTACGAGCAGTACTTC.

The chain couples TRBV6-6 to TRBJ2-7; 8 bases map to TRBD1. The CDR3 covers 15 residues. V shed 3 bases, J shed 6 bases, and the junction held 10 bases outside the gene matches. CDR1 is MNHNY, CDR2 SVGAGI, per germline (reference sequence). The chain's CDR3 is CASSYSRTGSGEQYF. DNA for the CDR3: TGTGCCAGCAGTTATTCTAGGACAGGGTCGGGCGAGCAGTACTTC.

The V and J genes are TRBV2 and TRBJ1-2, with D maybe TRBD1 (6 bases). V was shortened by 5 bases and J by 8 bases, with 21 bases between the two germline ends. Looked up from germline, CDR1 is SNHLY and CDR2 is FYNNEI. The CDR3 is 15 residues long. The chain's CDR3 is CASSLTQGTREGYTF. DNA for the CDR3: TGTGCCAGCAGTCTAACTCAGGGGACGCGAGAAGGCTACACCTTC.

The genes are TRBV2 and TRBJ1-3; D gene ambiguous. This CDR3 is built from 13 residues. Trimming shortened V by 1 base and J by 4 bases, and 5 bases separated the two germline ends. Germline V gene lookup returns CDR1 SNHLY and CDR2 FYNNEI. CDR3 nucleotides: TGTGCCAGCAGTGAAGTCGGGGGAAACACCATATATTTT. This encodes CASSEVGGNTIYF.

The CDR3: CASSPPGLAPETQYF. The CDR3 nucleotides are TGTGCCAGCAGCCCCCCGGGACTAGCCCCAGAGACCCAGTACTTC. This chain joins TRBV7-2 and TRBJ2-5; 9 bases are a match to TRBD2. Per the germline V gene, CDR1 is SGHTA and CDR2 is FQGNSA. This CDR3 is built from 15 residues. With V trimmed by 5 bases and J by 4 bases, 8 bases remained unmatched.

The V call is TRBV9, the J call TRBJ2-7, with 10 bases that match TRBD1. Germline CDR1 and CDR2: SGDLS and YYNGEE. This CDR3 contains 19 residues. Unmatched junction bases numbered 20, after V lost 4 bases and J lost 4 bases. CDR3 DNA: TGTGCCAGCAGCCCAAAGCCGGGGACAGGGGTGATATCCGAGTACGAGCAGTACTTC. It yields the protein CASSPKPGTGVISEYEQYF.